The 6 T cell receptor beta chains below come from one sample, sequenced in a study of blood T cell repertoires in COVID-19. Measured with immunoSEQ multiplex PCR; TCRdb has only the in-frame clones, and not every one. Of more than 10,000 clones in the sample, 90% were seen once. The sample consisted of peripheral blood. These receptors all come from a human donor with active COVID-19. The donor label of this sample is uncertain.

The V and J genes are TRBV6-2 or TRBV6-3 and TRBJ2-2, with 13 bases that match TRBD2. With 4 bases clipped from V and 0 bases from J, the junction kept 5 bases outside the gene matches. The CDR3 has 18 residues. Germline CDR1 and CDR2: MNHEY and SVGEGT. This CDR3 is CASSSTSGGLPNTGELFF. CDR3 sequence (DNA): TGTGCCAGCAGTTCGACTAGCGGGGGGTTACCGAACACCGGGGAGCTGTTTTTT.

In its sample, this clone was seen once. The chain employs TRBV9 and TRBJ1-4; 7 bases align to TRBD1. Germline values: CDR1 SGDLS, CDR2 YYNGEE. Germline trimming cut 4 bases from V and 4 bases from J; bases unmatched to any gene: 7. CDR3 size: 15 residues. The CDR3 loop is CASSPQGQINEKLFF. The CDR3, as DNA: TGTGCCAGCAGCCCCCAGGGACAGATTAATGAAAAACTGTTTTTT.

This chain links TRBV19 with TRBJ1-6; D not resolved. CDR1 is LNHDA, CDR2 SQIVND, per germline (reference sequence). CDR3 length: 14 residues. Trimming removed 3 bases from V and 8 bases from J, with 11 bases in between. The CDR3 protein is CASSMLAADSPLHF. The DNA for the CDR3 is TGTGCCAGTAGTATGCTCGCCGCGGATTCACCCCTCCACTTT.

This clone was detected only once. The rearrangement links TRBV11-2 to TRBJ2-7; 7 bases are a match to TRBD2. CDR1 is SGHAT and CDR2 is FQNNGV in the germline V gene. V dropped 4 bases and J dropped 3; count of bases not matched to a gene: 6. The CDR3 contains 14 residues. CDR3 bases: TGTGCCAGCAGCTCTTCGGGGGGTGTCTACGAGCAGTACTTC. Residues: CASSSSGGVYEQYF.

The V and J genes are TRBV18 and TRBJ2-7; possible D gene TRBD1, 6 bases. Germline CDR1 and CDR2: KGHSH and LQKENI. V was shortened by 3 bases and J by 0 bases, with 15 bases between the two germline ends. CDR3 length: 16 residues. CDR3 region: CASSPELDRSSYEQYF. CDR3 in DNA: TGTGCCAGCTCACCCGAACTGGACAGAAGCTCCTACGAGCAGTACTTC.

The rearrangement links TRBV3-1 (or the pseudogene TRBV3-2) to TRBJ2-5; 9 nucleotides agree with TRBD2. The CDR3 extends over 14 amino acids. Germline CDR1 is LGHDT and CDR2 is YNNKEL (reference sequence). V trimming: 1 base; J trimming: 7 bases; junction bases outside the gene matches: 4. The CDR3 DNA reads as TGTGCCAGCAGCCAAGCAGTGCGGGGGGGGACCCAGTACTTC. It specifies CASSQAVRGGTQYF.